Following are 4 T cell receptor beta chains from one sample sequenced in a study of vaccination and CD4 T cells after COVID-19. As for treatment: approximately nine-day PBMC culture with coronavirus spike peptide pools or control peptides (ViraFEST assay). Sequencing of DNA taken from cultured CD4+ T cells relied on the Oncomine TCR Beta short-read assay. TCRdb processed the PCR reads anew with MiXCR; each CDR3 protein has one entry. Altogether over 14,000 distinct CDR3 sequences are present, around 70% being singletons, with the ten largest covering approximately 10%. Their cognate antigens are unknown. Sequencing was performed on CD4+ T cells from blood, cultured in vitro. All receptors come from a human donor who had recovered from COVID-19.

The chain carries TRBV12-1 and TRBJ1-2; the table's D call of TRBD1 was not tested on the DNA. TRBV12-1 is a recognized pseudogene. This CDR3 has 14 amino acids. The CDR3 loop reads CASSHRGPNYGYTF. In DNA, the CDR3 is TGTGCCAGCAGTCACAGGGGGCCAAACTATGGCTACACCTTC.

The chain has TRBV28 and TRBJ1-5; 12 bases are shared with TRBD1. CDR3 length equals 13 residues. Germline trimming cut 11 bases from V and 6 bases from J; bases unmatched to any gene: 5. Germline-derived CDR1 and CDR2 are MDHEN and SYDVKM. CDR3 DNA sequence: TGTGCCGGGGGGACAGGGGGCGGTCAGCCCCAGCATTTT. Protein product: CAGGTGGGQPQHF.

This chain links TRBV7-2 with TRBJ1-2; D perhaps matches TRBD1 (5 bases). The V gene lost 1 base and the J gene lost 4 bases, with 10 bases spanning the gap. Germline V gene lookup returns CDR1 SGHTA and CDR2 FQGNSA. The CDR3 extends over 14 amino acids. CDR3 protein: CASSLGGSFYGYTF. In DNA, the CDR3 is TGTGCCAGCAGCTTAGGGGGGAGTTTCTATGGCTACACCTTC.

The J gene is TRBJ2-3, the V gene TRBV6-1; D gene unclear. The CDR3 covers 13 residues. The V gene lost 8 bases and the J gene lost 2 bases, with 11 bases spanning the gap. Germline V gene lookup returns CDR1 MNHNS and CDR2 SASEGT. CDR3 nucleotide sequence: TGTGCCAGCTACTTTCTTCCCACAGATACGCAGTATTTT. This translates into CASYFLPTDTQYF.